A single sample is the source of the 25 T cell receptor beta chains below, sequenced in a study of T cells after yellow fever vaccination. TCRdb re-analysed the 5' RACE reads in MiXCR, keeping a single row per CDR3 protein. The table includes some 560,000 distinct CDR3 sequences, roughly 17% detected once. The specimen was PBMCs, collected around 5 days after the first yellow fever vaccination. The receptors originated from a young man who received the YFV17D yellow fever vaccine.

This clonotype has just a few counts. V and J are TRBV6-1 and TRBJ2-5; D gene unclear. The CDR3 has 14 amino acids. Germline V gene data show CDR1 as MNHNS and CDR2 as SASEGT. Trimming took off 7 bases at V and 1 base at J, with 13 bases between the two ends. The DNA for the CDR3 is TGTGCCAGCACTCCCCGGACGAGCCAAGAGACCCAGTACTTC. This gives the protein CASTPRTSQETQYF.

This clonotype turned up a few times. The V gene is TRBV9, the J gene TRBJ1-6, with 7 bases that match TRBD1. Germline CDR1 is SGDLS and CDR2 is YYNGEE. The CDR3 covers 14 residues. The junction had 4 bases not matched to a gene; V was cut back by 4 bases and J by 6 bases. CDR3 residues: CASSKGQINSPLHF. CDR3 DNA sequence: TGTGCCAGCAGCAAGGGACAGATTAATTCACCCCTCCACTTT.

This clonotype was observed a handful of times. The rearrangement joins TRBV4-2 to TRBJ1-2; 7 bases fit TRBD1. This CDR3 is built from 17 residues. The junction had 15 bases not matched to a gene; V was cut back by 4 bases and J by 4 bases. Germline-derived CDR1 and CDR2 are LGHNA and YNFKEQ. The CDR3 is CASSRAGQTGALYGYTF. CDR3 DNA sequence: TGTGCCAGCAGCCGCGCCGGACAAACAGGGGCTCTCTATGGCTACACCTTC.

This clonotype was observed a handful of times. The chain recombines TRBV7-6 with TRBJ1-1, with 7 bases lining up with TRBD1. CDR1 is SGHVS, CDR2 FNYEAQ, per germline. V was pared by 5 bases and J by 7 bases, with 4 bases of the junction left unmatched. CDR3 length equals 12 residues. The DNA of the CDR3 is TGTGCCAGCAGCGAACAGGGGATTGAAGCTTTCTTT. Translation gives CASSEQGIEAFF.

CDR3 residues: CASSLYETSTGELFF. CDR3 coding DNA: TGTGCCAGCAGCTTATACGAGACTAGTACCGGGGAGCTGTTTTTT. This chain connects TRBV7-2 to TRBJ2-2, with TRBD2 as a possible D gene (6 bases). CDR3 length: 15 residues. The V gene's germline CDR1 is SGHTA and CDR2 FQGNSA. The V gene lost 2 bases and the J gene lost 5 bases, with 12 bases spanning the gap.

V usage is TRBV7-8 and J usage is TRBJ2-2; possible D gene TRBD2, 6 bases. This CDR3 is built from 15 residues. CDR1 and CDR2 (germline): SGHVS, FQNEAQ. V dropped 4 bases and J dropped 4 bases, with 13 bases sitting between them. The CDR3 is CASSSRGTPTGELFF. CDR3 bases: TGTGCCAGCAGCTCTCGGGGGACGCCCACCGGGGAGCTGTTTTTT. Using reference TRBV7-8 and TRBJ2-2 for the parts outside the CDR3, the full variable domain is GAGVSQSPRYKVAKRGQDVALRCDPISGHVSLFWYQQALGQGPEFLTYFQNEAQLDKSGLPSDRFFAERPEGSVSTLKIQRTQQEDSAVYLCASSSRGTPTGELFFGEGSRLTVL.

The chain joins TRBV10-3 to TRBJ2-5, with 7 bases matching TRBD2. Trimming cost V 6 bases and J 3 bases; bases outside gene matches: 7. The CDR3 runs 14 residues. Germline CDR1 reads ENHRY; CDR2 reads SYGVKD. Here the CDR3 DNA reads TGTGCCATCAGAGCGGGATACGTAGAAGAGACCCAGTACTTC. This encodes CAIRAGYVEETQYF.

This clonotype occurred a few times. The gene calls are TRBV25-1 and TRBJ1-4; D ambiguous. Trimming removed 11 bases from V and 12 bases from J, with 10 bases in between. This CDR3 has 9 residues. CDR1 is MGHDK, CDR2 SYGVNS, per germline. The CDR3 bases are TGTGCCTCATCGCGGGAACTGTTTTTT. The encoded protein is CASSRELFF. Variable domain in full (rest from reference TRBV25-1 and TRBJ1-4): EADIYQTPRYLVIGTGKKITLECSQTMGHDKMYWYQQDPGMELHLIHYSYGVNSTEKGDLSSESTVSRIRTEHFPLTLESARPSHTSQYLCASSRELFFGSGTQLSVL.

Only a few counts were recorded for this clonotype. The chain combines TRBV6-5 with TRBJ1-2, with no clear D. Germline V gene lookup returns CDR1 MNHEY and CDR2 SVGAGI. V lost 1 base to trimming and J lost 2 bases, with 14 bases between them. This CDR3 comprises 16 residues. This CDR3 is CASSYYHPSSNYGYTF. In nucleotides, the CDR3 is TGTGCCAGCAGTTACTACCACCCTTCTAGCAACTATGGCTACACCTTC.

This chain links TRBV20-1 with TRBJ1-5; 9 bases map to TRBD1. Germline V gene data show CDR1 as DFQATT and CDR2 as SNEGSKA (reference sequence). This CDR3 has 14 amino acids. Trimming at V came to 5 bases and at J to 1 base, leaving 3 bases not matched to a gene. The CDR3: CSAWGQGSNQPQHF. As DNA, the CDR3 is TGCAGTGCTTGGGGACAGGGAAGCAATCAGCCCCAGCATTTT.

In DNA, the CDR3 is TGTGCCAGCAGCTTAGCGCGTACAGGGGGAAATCAGCCCCAGCATTTT. This codes for CASSLARTGGNQPQHF. The J gene is TRBJ1-5, the V gene TRBV7-2; 8 nucleotides match TRBD1. CDR3 length: 16 residues. Germline assignment: CDR1 SGHTA and CDR2 FQGNSA. The V segment lost 0 bases and the J segment 4 bases; nucleotides outside the gene matches: 5.

This clonotype was seen once. The rearrangement joins TRBV20-1 to TRBJ1-3; D is ambiguous. Trimming removed 2 bases at V and 0 bases at J, with 11 bases between. Per the germline V gene, CDR1 is DFQATT and CDR2 is SNEGSKA (reference sequence). The CDR3 runs to 15 residues. This CDR3 is CSARMFSNSGNTIYF. The CDR3 bases are TGCAGTGCTAGAATGTTCTCCAACTCTGGAAACACCATATATTTT.

This chain's CDR3 is CASSQEGYGTDTQYF. CDR3 nucleotide sequence: TGTGCCAGCAGCCAAGAGGGGTATGGCACAGATACGCAGTATTTT. This chain joins TRBV4-2 and TRBJ2-3, with no clear D. Germline values: CDR1 LGHNA, CDR2 YNFKEQ. The CDR3 contains 15 residues. V lost 0 bases and J lost 1, with 8 bases in between.

This rearrangement joins TRBV19 to TRBJ1-5; D perhaps matches TRBD1 (6 bases). The CDR3 is 15 amino acids. Trimming cost V 6 bases and J 2 bases, with 14 bases left between them. Looked up from germline, CDR1 is LNHDA and CDR2 is SQIVND (reference sequence). CDR3 nucleotides: TGTGCCAGTAGGCCCGCGGGGGCCGGCAATCAGCCCCAGCATTTT. Translated: CASRPAGAGNQPQHF.

This clonotype was recorded a few times. V and J are TRBV20-1 and TRBJ1-6, with D perhaps TRBD1 (6 bases). The germline CDR1 and CDR2 sequences are DFQATT and SNEGSKA (reference sequence). The germline V and J ends were trimmed by 3 bases and 2 bases, with 14 bases remaining between them. The CDR3 has 16 residues. The CDR3 coding sequence is TGCAGTGCTAGGCGGTCTGACAGGCCCTATAATTCACCCCTCCACTTT. Its protein is CSARRSDRPYNSPLHF.

In the case of this clonotype: The junction shows a germline mismatch at one end, possibly a read error. V and J are TRBV2 and TRBJ2-7; D is perhaps TRBD1 (6 bases). The CDR3 consists of 14 residues. CDR1 and CDR2 (germline): SNHLY, FYNNEI. The CDR3 bases are TGTGCCAGCAGTGACAGGGGCCGTTCCTTCGAGCAGTACTTC. Translation gives CASSDRGRSFEQYF.

The chain recombines TRBV6-5 with TRBJ2-7; D gene uncertain. The CDR3 has 15 residues. V dropped 0 bases and J dropped 2 bases, with 11 bases sitting between them. Germline loops: CDR1 MNHEY, CDR2 SVGAGI. The CDR3 sequence is CASSYSTGGTYEQYV. The CDR3 coding sequence is TGTGCCAGCAGTTACTCTACCGGCGGAACCTACGAGCAGTACGTC.

This clonotype was picked up a small number of times. The V and J genes are TRBV6-2 or TRBV6-3 and TRBJ1-2; D uncertain. CDR1 and CDR2 from the germline V gene are MNHEY and SVGEGT. The V end lost 2 bases, the J end lost 11 bases, and 12 bases lay between the germline ends. The CDR3 runs to 12 residues. The CDR3 loop is CASSYETFRYTF. DNA of the CDR3: TGTGCCAGCAGTTACGAGACTTTTCGGTACACCTTC.

V gene TRBV20-1 combines with J gene TRBJ1-2; 9 bases map to TRBD1. Unmatched junction bases numbered 9, after V lost 5 bases and J lost 5 bases. This CDR3 region has 14 residues. Germline V gives CDR1 DFQATT, CDR2 SNEGSKA (reference sequence). In nucleotides, the CDR3 is TGCAGTGCTCGTTCCCGGGACAGGGTTTATGGCTACACCTTC. Amino acids: CSARSRDRVYGYTF.

The chain links TRBV5-6 to TRBJ2-7; the match to TRBD1 covers 7 bases. V was clipped by 2 bases and J by 3 bases; unmatched bases: 5. The CDR3 spans 14 residues. Germline lookup yields CDR1 SGHDT and CDR2 YYEEEE. The CDR3 region has the DNA TGTGCCAGCAGCTTACGGGACAGTGGCTACGAGCAGTACGTC. Residues: CASSLRDSGYEQYV.

The rearrangement joins TRBV6-1 to TRBJ1-3; TRBD1 might be the D (6 bases). Germline CDR1 reads MNHNS; CDR2 reads SASEGT. V gave up 6 bases and J gave up 7 bases, with 16 bases separating them. The CDR3 runs to 14 residues. In nucleotides, the CDR3 is TGTGCCAGCAGCACAGGGCTTCGCGCGAACACCATATATTTT. It translates to CASSTGLRANTIYF.

This clonotype was observed a few times. The chain employs TRBV27 and TRBJ2-3, with D maybe TRBD1 (6 bases). The CDR3 has 17 amino acids. V was clipped by 3 bases and J by 1 base, with 17 bases between them. Germline loops: CDR1 MNHEY, CDR2 SMNVEV (reference sequence). The CDR3 region is CASSFGRGSGGTDTQYF. DNA of the CDR3: TGTGCCAGCAGTTTTGGTAGGGGGTCTGGCGGCACAGATACGCAGTATTTT.

The rearrangement links TRBV6-1 to TRBJ1-5; no definite D call. In germline, CDR1 is MNHNS, CDR2 SASEGT. This CDR3 comprises 14 residues. The V and J ends lost 5 bases and 3 bases respectively, with 11 bases between them. CDR3 DNA: TGTGCCAGCAGTCCCATTTCCCTCAATCAGCCCCAGCATTTT. It translates to CASSPISLNQPQHF.

V is TRBV5-6 and J is TRBJ2-7; tentatively, D is TRBD1 (5 bases). Trimming shortened V by 0 bases and J by 0 bases, and 13 bases separated the two germline ends. The CDR3 covers 16 residues. Germline V gene lookup returns CDR1 SGHDT and CDR2 YYEEEE. DNA of the CDR3: TGTGCCAGCAGCTTGGGGGCTTCGACAGTCTCCTACGAGCAGTACGTC. Amino acid sequence: CASSLGASTVSYEQYV.

There are a few counts of this clonotype. V usage is TRBV5-1 and J usage is TRBJ2-3; D gene ambiguous. CDR1 SGHRS and CDR2 YFSETQ come from the germline V gene. The V and J ends lost 6 bases and 3 bases respectively, with 14 bases between them. The CDR3 is 14 residues long. DNA for the CDR3: TGCGCCAGCATCCTAGGCCAGGAGACAGATACGCAGTATTTT. Its translation is CASILGQETDTQYF.